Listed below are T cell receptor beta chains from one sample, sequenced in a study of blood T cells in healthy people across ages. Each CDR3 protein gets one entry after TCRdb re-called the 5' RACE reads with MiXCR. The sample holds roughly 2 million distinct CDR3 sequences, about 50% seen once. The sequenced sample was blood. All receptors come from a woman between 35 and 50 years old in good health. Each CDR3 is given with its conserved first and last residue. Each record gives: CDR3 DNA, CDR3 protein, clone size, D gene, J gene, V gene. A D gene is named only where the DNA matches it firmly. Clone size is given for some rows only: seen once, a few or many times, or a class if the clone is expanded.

TGCAGTGGAGGGCCGGGTATGGACACTGAAGCTTTCTTT | CSGGPGMDTEAFF | - | - | TRBJ1-1 | TRBV20-1
TGTGCCACCAGCAGCTCGATGGAGGGACGTGAAGCTTTCTTT | CATSSSMEGREAFF | - | - | TRBJ1-1 | TRBV15
TGCAGCGTTGAGGTGGTTAGCACAGATACGCAGTATTTT | CSVEVVSTDTQYF | few | - | TRBJ2-3 | TRBV29-1
TGTGCCAGCAGCTTAGTGACTAGGGGGTATGAAAAACTGTTTTTT | CASSLVTRGYEKLFF | - | - | TRBJ1-4 | TRBV7-9
TGTGCCAGCAGCCAAAAGGGCCTCAGCTCCTACGAGCAGTACTTC | CASSQKGLSSYEQYF | - | - | TRBJ2-7 | TRBV7-2
TGTGCCAGCAGCTTAGGACAGTTCAACTATGGCTACACCTTC | CASSLGQFNYGYTF | few | - | TRBJ1-2 | TRBV13
TGTGCCGGGCGAGGGCGGATGAACACTGAAGCTTTCTTT | CAGRGRMNTEAFF | - | - | TRBJ1-1 | TRBV6-1
TGTGCCAGCAGTTTATCTACGGGGGGGTACCAAGAGACCCAGTACTTC | CASSLSTGGYQETQYF | - | TRBD2 | TRBJ2-5 | TRBV27
TGCGCCAGCAGCTTGAGGCTAGCGACAGGCCGAGAGACCCAGTACTTC | CASSLRLATGRETQYF | few | - | TRBJ2-5 | TRBV5-1
TGCGCCAGCAACCCTTACCGGGACAGGGATCTGGGCTCTGGGGCCAACGTCCTGACTTTC | CASNPYRDRDLGSGANVLTF | - | TRBD1 | TRBJ2-6 | TRBV5-1
TGTGCCAGCGGTCTTTATCAGCCCCAGCATTTT | CASGLYQPQHF | - | - | TRBJ1-5 | TRBV27
TGCGCCAGCAGCCATTCGCCGGGACAGAACTATGGCTACACCTTC | CASSHSPGQNYGYTF | - | TRBD1 | TRBJ1-2 | TRBV4-1
TGTGCCAGCAGTTACTCGTACAGGGGCGAGCAGTACTTC | CASSYSYRGEQYF | - | TRBD1 | TRBJ2-7 | TRBV6-5
TGCGCCAGCAGCCACCGACAGGGGGCTGGCAATGAGCAGTTCTTC | CASSHRQGAGNEQFF | few | TRBD1 | TRBJ2-1 | TRBV4-1
TGCGCCAGCATAGCCCCCCCCAATCGGCAAGAGACCCAGTACTTC | CASIAPPNRQETQYF | few | - | TRBJ2-5 | TRBV10-1
TGCGCCAGCAGTCCGGGACAGGCCCTTGGAGAGCAGTACTTC | CASSPGQALGEQYF | - | TRBD1 | TRBJ2-5 | TRBV5-1
TGTGCCAGCAGCCTAATGGCCGGACGAGACTACGAGCAGTACTTC | CASSLMAGRDYEQYF | many | - | TRBJ2-7 | TRBV7-2
TGTGCCAGCAGCTTAGTTAGCGGGGGGACGGAGACCCAGTACTTC | CASSLVSGGTETQYF | few | TRBD2 | TRBJ2-5 | TRBV7-9
TGCAGTGCTAGGGGCTCCCGCTCTCTGACAGATACGCAGTATTTT | CSARGSRSLTDTQYF | - | - | TRBJ2-3 | TRBV20-1
TGTGCCAGCAGTTACGAGCGGGGGGATTACGAGCAGTACTTC | CASSYERGDYEQYF | few | TRBD2 | TRBJ2-7 | TRBV6-5
TGTGCCAGCAGCCAAACAGCCGGCCAAGGAAACATTCAGTACTTC | CASSQTAGQGNIQYF | many | - | TRBJ2-4 | TRBV7-2
TGCGCCAGCAGTCTTACAGGGGATAACTATGGGGAGACCCAGTACTTC | CASSLTGDNYGETQYF | - | TRBD1 | TRBJ2-5 | TRBV5-1
TGCGCCAGCAGCCAAGTGGGTAGCGGGGGAACCCAAGAGACCCAGTACTTC | CASSQVGSGGTQETQYF | - | TRBD2 | TRBJ2-5 | TRBV4-3
TGTGCCAGCAGCCCAGAAACAGGGCCAGAGACTTATAATTCACCCCTCCACTTT | CASSPETGPETYNSPLHF | - | - | TRBJ1-6 | TRBV7-2
TGCAGTGCCATCATTGGGGCGGACACGCAGTATTTT | CSAIIGADTQYF | - | - | TRBJ2-3 | TRBV20-1
TGTGCCAGCAGCTCGGGACAGGGGGGGGTCTACGAGCAGTACTTC | CASSSGQGGVYEQYF | - | TRBD1 | TRBJ2-7 | TRBV11-3
TGTGCCAGCAGTTTGGTAGGAGGCAGAGAGACCCAGTACTTC | CASSLVGGRETQYF | many | - | TRBJ2-5 | TRBV5-1
TGCGCCAGCAGCCAAGAGAACAGGGGGGCATCTAACTATGGCTACACCTTC | CASSQENRGASNYGYTF | once | TRBD1 | TRBJ1-2 | TRBV4-3
TGTGCCAGCACCTCACGGAGCGGGGGGTATGATGAGCAGTTCTTC | CASTSRSGGYDEQFF | - | TRBD2 | TRBJ2-1 | TRBV28
TGCGCCAGCAGCCAATTTAGCGGGGGAAGCTCCTACAATGAGCAGTTCTTC | CASSQFSGGSSYNEQFF | - | TRBD2 | TRBJ2-1 | TRBV4-1
TGCAGTGCTAGAGAGGAGGAGGGAACGTTAGTAGGAGCAGATACGCAGTATTTT | CSAREEEGTLVGADTQYF | - | - | TRBJ2-3 | TRBV20-1
TGTGCCAGCAGCTCGACTAGCAATGAGCAGTACTTC | CASSSTSNEQYF | - | TRBD2 | TRBJ2-5 | TRBV7-3
TGTGCCAGCAGAGCGGGGGGGGGCCCCGAAAACATTCAGTACTTC | CASRAGGGPENIQYF | - | TRBD2 | TRBJ2-4 | TRBV27
TGCGCCAGCAGCCAAGATGTCAGGGGGCGAGGGTCTGGCTACACCTTC | CASSQDVRGRGSGYTF | - | TRBD1 | TRBJ1-2 | TRBV4-3
TGCAGTGCTAGGGGTGGAGCGCAGTATTTT | CSARGGAQYF | few | - | TRBJ2-3 | TRBV20-1
TGTGTCACCAGCAGAGGTAGAGGGTTGGATGGCTACACCTTC | CVTSRGRGLDGYTF | - | - | TRBJ1-2 | TRBV15
TGTGCCGGCAGTTCTGACGGATTAGCCAAAAACATTCAGTACTTC | CAGSSDGLAKNIQYF | - | - | TRBJ2-4 | TRBV6-2/TRBV6-3
TGCGCCAGCAGCTTGGCCGGGACAGATCGTTCACCCCTCCACTTT | CASSLAGTDRSPLHF | - | TRBD1 | TRBJ1-6 | TRBV5-1
TGTGCCAGCAGTCCTGTTAACTCCTATAATTCACCCCTCCACTTT | CASSPVNSYNSPLHF | - | - | TRBJ1-6 | TRBV6-5
TGTGCCAGCTTAACCCCAGAAACGGGAACCTATGGCTACACCTTC | CASLTPETGTYGYTF | few | - | TRBJ1-2 | TRBV7-2
TGTGCCAGCACATACCGGGACAGGCCTAACTATGGCTACACCTTC | CASTYRDRPNYGYTF | - | TRBD1 | TRBJ1-2 | TRBV7-2
TGTGCCAGCAGCTGTTACCCCTCCTACGAGCAGTACTTC | CASSCYPSYEQYF | few | - | TRBJ2-7 | TRBV7-2
TGTGCCAGCAGCGGGGACAGCTCTAATGAAAAACTGTTTTTT | CASSGDSSNEKLFF | - | TRBD1 | TRBJ1-4 | TRBV7-2
TGCAGCGTTAGGACAGGGAAAGCAGATACGCAGTATTTT | CSVRTGKADTQYF | - | TRBD1 | TRBJ2-3 | TRBV29-1
TGTGCCAGCAGTGAAAGGCGGGACTCCGCGCAGTATTTT | CASSERRDSAQYF | - | - | TRBJ2-3 | TRBV2
TGTGCCAGCAGCTCACTTCAGGGAGGTGAGCAGTTCTTC | CASSSLQGGEQFF | - | - | TRBJ2-1 | TRBV7-2